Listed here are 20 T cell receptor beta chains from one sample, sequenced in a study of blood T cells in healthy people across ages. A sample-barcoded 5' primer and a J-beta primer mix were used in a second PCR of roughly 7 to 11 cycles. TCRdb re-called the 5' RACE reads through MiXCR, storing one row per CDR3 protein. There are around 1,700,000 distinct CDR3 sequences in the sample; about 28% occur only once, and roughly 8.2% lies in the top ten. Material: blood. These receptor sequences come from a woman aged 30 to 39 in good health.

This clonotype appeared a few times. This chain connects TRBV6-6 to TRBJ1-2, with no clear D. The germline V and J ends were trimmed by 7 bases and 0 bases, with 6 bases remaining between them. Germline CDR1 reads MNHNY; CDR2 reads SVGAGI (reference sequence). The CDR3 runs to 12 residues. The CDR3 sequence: CASTTANYGYTF. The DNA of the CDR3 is TGTGCCAGCACCACAGCTAACTATGGCTACACCTTC.

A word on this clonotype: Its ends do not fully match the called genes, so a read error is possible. CDR3 DNA: TGTGCCAGCAGGTACTCCACTAGTGGAGTCACAGATACGCAGTATTTT. It translates to CASRYSTSGVTDTQYF. The chain employs TRBV6-2 or TRBV6-3 and TRBJ2-3; perhaps TRBD2 as D (5 bases). Looked up from germline, CDR1 is MNHEY and CDR2 is SVGEGT. The CDR3 is 16 amino acids.

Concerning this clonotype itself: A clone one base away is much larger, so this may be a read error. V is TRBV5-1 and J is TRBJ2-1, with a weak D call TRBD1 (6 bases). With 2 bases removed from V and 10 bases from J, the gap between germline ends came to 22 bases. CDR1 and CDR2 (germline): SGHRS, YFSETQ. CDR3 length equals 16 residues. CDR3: CASSLNREIPSYEQFF. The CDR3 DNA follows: TGCGCCAGCAGCTTAAACAGGGAGATTCCTTCCTACGAGCAGTTCTTC. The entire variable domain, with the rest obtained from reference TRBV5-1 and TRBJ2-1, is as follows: KAGVTQTPRYLIKTRGQQVTLSCSPISGHRSVSWYQQTPGQGLQFLFEYFSETQRNKGNFPGRFSGRQFSNSRSEMNVSTLELGDSALYLCASSLNREIPSYEQFFGPGTRLTVL.

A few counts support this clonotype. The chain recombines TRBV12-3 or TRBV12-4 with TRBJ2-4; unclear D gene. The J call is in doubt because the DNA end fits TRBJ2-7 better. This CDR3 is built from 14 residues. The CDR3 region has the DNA TGTGCCAGCAGTTTAGGGAGCGTTCACCACGAGCAGTACTTC. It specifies CASSLGSVHHEQYF.

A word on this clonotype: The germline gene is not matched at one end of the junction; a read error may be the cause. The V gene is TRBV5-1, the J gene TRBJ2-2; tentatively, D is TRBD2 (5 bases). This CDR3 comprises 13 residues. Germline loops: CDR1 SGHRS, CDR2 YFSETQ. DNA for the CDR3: TGCGCCAGCAGCTTGGCGACCGTCGGGGATCTGTTTTTT. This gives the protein CASSLATVGDLFF.

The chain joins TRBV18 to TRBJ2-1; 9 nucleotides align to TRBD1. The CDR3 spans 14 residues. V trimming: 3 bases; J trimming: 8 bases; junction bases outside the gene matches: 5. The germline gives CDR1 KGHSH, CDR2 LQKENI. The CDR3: CASSPGQGMDEQFF. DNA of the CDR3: TGTGCCAGCTCACCGGGACAGGGTATGGATGAGCAGTTCTTC.

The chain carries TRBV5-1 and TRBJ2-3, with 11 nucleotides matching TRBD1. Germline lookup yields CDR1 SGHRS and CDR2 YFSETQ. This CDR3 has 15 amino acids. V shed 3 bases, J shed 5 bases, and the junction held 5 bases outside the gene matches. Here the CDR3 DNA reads TGCGCCAGCAGCTGGGGACAGGGGGATGGAGATACGCAGTATTTT. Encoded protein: CASSWGQGDGDTQYF.

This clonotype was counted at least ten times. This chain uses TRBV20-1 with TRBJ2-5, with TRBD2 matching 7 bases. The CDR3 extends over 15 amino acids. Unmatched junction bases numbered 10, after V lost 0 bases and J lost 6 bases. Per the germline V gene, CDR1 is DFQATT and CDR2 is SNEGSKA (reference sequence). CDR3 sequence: CSARDDWGGMKTQYF. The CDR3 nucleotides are TGCAGTGCTAGAGATGACTGGGGGGGAATGAAGACCCAGTACTTC.

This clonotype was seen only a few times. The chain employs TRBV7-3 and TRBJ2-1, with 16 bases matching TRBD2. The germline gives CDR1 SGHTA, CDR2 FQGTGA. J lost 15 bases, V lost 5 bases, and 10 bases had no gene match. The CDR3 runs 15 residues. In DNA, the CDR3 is TGTGCCAGCAGCGTCACCGGGACTAGCGGGGGGGGCCGGTTCTTC. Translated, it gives CASSVTGTSGGGRFF.

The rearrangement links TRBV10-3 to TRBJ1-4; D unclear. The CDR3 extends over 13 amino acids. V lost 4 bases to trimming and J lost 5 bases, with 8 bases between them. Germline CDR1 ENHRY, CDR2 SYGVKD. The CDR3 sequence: CAISGTENEKLFF. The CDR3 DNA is TGTGCCATCAGTGGGACGGAAAATGAAAAACTGTTTTTT.

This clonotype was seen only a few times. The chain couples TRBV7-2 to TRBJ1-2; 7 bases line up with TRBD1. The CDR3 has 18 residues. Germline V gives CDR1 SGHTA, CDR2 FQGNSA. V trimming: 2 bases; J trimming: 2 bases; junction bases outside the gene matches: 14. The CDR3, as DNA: TGTGCCAGCAGCTTAAGTATGGGCAGGGGGGGCCCAAACTATGGCTACACCTTC. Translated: CASSLSMGRGGPNYGYTF.

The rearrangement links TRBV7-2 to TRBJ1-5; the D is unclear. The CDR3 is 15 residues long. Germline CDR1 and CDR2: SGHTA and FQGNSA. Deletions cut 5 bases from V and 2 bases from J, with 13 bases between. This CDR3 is CASSTRARGNQPQHF. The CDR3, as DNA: TGTGCCAGCAGCACCAGAGCTAGGGGCAATCAGCCCCAGCATTTT.

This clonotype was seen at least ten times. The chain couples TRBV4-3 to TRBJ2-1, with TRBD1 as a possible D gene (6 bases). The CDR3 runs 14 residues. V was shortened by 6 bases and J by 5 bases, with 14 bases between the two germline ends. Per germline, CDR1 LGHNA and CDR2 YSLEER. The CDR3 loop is CASRLGTGNNEQFF. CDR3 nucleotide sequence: TGCGCCAGCAGGCTCGGTACAGGGAACAATGAGCAGTTCTTC.

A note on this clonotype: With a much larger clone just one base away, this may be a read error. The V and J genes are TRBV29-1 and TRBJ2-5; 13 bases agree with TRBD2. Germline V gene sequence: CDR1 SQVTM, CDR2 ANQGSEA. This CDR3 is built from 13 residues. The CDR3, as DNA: TGCGGCGCCCCGACTAGCGGGGGGGAGACCCAGTACTTC. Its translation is CGAPTSGGETQYF. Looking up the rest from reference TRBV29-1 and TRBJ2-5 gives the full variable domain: SAVISQKPSRDICQRGTSLTIQCQVDSQVTMMFWYRQQPGQSLTLIATANQGSEATYESGFVIDKFPISRPNLTFSTLTVSNMSPEDSSIYLCGAPTSGGETQYFGPGTRLLVL.

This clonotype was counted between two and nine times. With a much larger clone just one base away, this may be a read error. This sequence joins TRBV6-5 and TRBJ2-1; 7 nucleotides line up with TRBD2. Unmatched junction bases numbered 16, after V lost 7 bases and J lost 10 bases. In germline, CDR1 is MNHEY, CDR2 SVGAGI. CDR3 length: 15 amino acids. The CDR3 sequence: CASTALAGLSYEQFF. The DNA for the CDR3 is TGTGCCAGCACCGCATTAGCGGGTCTTTCCTACGAGCAGTTCTTC.

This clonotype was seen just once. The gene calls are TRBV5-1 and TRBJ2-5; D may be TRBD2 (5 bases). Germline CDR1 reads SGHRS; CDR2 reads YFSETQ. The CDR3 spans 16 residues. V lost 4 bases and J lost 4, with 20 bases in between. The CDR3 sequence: CASSDHSTLGVETQYF. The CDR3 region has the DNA TGCGCCAGCAGCGATCACTCGACCCTGGGAGTAGAGACCCAGTACTTC.

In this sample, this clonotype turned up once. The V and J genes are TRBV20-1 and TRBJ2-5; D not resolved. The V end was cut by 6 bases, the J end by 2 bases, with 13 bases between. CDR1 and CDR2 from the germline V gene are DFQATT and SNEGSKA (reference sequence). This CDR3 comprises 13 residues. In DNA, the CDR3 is TGCAGTGCGCCGGGTGGCCAGCAAGAGACCCAGTACTTC. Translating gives CSAPGGQQETQYF.

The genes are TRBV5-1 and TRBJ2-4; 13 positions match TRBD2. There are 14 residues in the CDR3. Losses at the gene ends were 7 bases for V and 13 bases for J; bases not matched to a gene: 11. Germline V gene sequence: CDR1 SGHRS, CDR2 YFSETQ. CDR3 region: CASRTSGRNNEQYF. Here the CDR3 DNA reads TGCGCCAGCCGGACTAGCGGGAGAAATAATGAGCAGTACTTC.

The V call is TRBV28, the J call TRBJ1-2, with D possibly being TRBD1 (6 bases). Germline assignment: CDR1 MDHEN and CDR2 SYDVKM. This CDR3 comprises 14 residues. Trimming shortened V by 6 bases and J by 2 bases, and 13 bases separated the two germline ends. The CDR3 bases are TGTGCCAGCAGCTACGGACAGTTGAACTATGGCTACACCTTC. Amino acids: CASSYGQLNYGYTF.

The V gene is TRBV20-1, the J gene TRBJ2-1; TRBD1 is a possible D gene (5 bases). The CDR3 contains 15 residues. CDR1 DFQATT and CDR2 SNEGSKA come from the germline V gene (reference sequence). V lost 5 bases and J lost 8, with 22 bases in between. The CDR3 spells CSAEPPKGPWDEQFF. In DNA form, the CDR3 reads TGCAGTGCTGAACCCCCGAAGGGGCCCTGGGATGAGCAGTTCTTC.